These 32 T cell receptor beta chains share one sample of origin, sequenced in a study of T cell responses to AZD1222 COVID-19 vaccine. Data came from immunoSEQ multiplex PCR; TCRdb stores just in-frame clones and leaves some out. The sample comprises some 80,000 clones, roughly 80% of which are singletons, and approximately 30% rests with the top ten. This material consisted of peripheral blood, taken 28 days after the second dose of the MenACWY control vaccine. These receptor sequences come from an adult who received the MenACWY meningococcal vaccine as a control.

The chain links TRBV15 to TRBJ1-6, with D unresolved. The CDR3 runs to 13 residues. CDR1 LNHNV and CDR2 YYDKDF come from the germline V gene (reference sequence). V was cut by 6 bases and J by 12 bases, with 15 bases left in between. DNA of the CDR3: TGTGCCACCAGACGAAGGTATGGAGAACCCCTCCACTTT. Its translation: CATRRRYGEPLHF.

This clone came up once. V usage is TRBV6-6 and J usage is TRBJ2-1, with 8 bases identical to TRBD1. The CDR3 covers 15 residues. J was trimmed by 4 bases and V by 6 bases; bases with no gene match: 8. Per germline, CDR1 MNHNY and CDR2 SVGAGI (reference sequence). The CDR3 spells CASSRPNRGYNEQFF. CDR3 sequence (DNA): TGTGCCAGCAGCCGGCCTAACAGGGGGTACAATGAGCAGTTCTTC.

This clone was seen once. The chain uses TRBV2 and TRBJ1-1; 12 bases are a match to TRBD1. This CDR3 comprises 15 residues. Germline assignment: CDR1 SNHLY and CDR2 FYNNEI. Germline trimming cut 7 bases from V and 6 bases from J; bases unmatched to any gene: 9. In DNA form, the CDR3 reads TGTGCCAGCAACTCACCGGGACAGGGGGCTCCTGAAGCTTTCTTT. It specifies CASNSPGQGAPEAFF.

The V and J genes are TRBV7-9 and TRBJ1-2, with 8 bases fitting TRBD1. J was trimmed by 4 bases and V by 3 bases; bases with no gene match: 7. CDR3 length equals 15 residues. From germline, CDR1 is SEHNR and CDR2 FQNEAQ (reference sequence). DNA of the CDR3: TGTGCCAGCAGCTTGGGACAGGATCCCATCTATGGCTACACCTTC. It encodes CASSLGQDPIYGYTF. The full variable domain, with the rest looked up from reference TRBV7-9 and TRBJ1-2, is DTGVSQNPRHKITKRGQNVTFRCDPISEHNRLYWYRQTLGQGPEFLTYFQNEAQLEKSRLLSDRFSAERPKGSFSTLEIQRTEQGDSAMYLCASSLGQDPIYGYTFGSGTRLTVV.

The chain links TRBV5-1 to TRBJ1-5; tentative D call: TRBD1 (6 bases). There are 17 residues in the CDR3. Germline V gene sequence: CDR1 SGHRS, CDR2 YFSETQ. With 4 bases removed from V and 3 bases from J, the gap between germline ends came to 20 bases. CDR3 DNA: TGCGCCAGCAGCCACCGACAGGAACTACCGATCAATCAGCCCCAGCATTTT. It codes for CASSHRQELPINQPQHF.

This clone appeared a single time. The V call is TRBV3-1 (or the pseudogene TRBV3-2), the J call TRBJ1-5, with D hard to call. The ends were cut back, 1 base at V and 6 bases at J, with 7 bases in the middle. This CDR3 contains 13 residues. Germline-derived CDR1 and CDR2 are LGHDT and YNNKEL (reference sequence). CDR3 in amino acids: CASSQGRAQPQHF. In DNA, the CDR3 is TGTGCCAGCAGCCAAGGGAGGGCTCAGCCCCAGCATTTT.

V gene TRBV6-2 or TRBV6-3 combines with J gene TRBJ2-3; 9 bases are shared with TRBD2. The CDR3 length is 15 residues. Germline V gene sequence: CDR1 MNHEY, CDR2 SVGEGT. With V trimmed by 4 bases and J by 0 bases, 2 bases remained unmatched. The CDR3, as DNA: TGTGCCAGCAGTTCCGGGACTAGCAGCACAGATACGCAGTATTTT. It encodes CASSSGTSSTDTQYF.

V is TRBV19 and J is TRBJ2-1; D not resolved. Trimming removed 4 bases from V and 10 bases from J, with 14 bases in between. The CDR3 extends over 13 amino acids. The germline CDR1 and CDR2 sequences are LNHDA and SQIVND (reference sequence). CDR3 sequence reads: CASSNLVTQEQFF. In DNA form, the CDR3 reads TGTGCCAGTAGTAACCTAGTTACTCAAGAGCAGTTCTTC.

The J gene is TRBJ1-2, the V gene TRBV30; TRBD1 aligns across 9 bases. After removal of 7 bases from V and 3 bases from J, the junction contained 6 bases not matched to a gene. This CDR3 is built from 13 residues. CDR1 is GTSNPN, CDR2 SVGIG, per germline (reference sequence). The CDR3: CAFHRGLDYGYTF. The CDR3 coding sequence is TGTGCCTTCCACAGGGGGCTGGACTATGGCTACACCTTC.

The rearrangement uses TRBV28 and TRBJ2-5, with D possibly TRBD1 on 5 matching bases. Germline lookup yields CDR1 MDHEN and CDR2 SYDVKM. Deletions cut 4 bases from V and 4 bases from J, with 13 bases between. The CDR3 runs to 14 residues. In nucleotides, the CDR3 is TGTGCCAGCAGTTCAGGCCCAAGGGGAGAGACCCAGTACTTC. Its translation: CASSSGPRGETQYF.

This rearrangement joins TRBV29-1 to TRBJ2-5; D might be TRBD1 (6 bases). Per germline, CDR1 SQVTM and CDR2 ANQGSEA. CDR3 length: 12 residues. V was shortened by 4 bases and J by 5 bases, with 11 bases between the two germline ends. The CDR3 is CSVGTVGETQYF. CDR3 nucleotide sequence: TGCAGCGTTGGGACAGTCGGTGAGACCCAGTACTTC.

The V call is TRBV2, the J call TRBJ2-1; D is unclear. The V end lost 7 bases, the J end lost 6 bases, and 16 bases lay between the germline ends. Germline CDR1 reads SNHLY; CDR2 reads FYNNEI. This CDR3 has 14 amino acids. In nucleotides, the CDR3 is TGTGCCAGCAAGCTGGTGAGCAGCACCAATGAGCAGTTCTTC. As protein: CASKLVSSTNEQFF.

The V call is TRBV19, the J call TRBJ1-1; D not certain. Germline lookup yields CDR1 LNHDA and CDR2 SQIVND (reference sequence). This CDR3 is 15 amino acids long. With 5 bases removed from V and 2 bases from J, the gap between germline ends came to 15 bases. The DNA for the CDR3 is TGTGCCAGTAGTCCTCGGGGAGACCTAAACACTGAAGCTTTCTTT. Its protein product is CASSPRGDLNTEAFF.

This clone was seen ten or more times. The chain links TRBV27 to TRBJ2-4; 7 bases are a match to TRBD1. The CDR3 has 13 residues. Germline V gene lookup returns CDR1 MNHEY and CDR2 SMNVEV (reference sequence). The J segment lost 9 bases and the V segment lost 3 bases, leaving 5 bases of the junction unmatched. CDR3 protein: CASSFHRGLIQYF. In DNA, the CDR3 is TGTGCCAGCAGTTTCCACAGGGGCCTCATTCAGTACTTC.

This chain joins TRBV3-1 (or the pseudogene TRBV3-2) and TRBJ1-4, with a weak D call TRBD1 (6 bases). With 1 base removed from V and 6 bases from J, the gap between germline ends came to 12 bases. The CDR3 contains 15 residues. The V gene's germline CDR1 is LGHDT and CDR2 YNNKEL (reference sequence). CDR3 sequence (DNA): TGTGCCAGCAGCCAAGGTCACAGGGCGGATGAAAAACTGTTTTTT. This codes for CASSQGHRADEKLFF.

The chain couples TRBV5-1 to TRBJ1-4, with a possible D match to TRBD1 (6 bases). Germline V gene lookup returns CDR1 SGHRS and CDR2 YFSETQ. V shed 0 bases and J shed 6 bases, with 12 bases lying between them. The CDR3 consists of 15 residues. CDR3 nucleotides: TGCGCCAGCAGCTTGGTGGGGACAAAGGATGAAAAACTGTTTTTT. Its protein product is CASSLVGTKDEKLFF.

The CDR3 DNA sequence: TGTGCCAGTAGTGACCCCTCTCAGGGTTTGGGTACTGAAGCTTTCTTT. Translating it yields CASSDPSQGLGTEAFF. The genes are TRBV19 and TRBJ1-1, with D maybe TRBD1 (5 bases). Between the trimmed V and J ends, which lost 5 bases and 5 bases, there was a span of 21 bases. The CDR3 spans 16 residues. Per the germline V gene, CDR1 is LNHDA and CDR2 is SQIVND (reference sequence).

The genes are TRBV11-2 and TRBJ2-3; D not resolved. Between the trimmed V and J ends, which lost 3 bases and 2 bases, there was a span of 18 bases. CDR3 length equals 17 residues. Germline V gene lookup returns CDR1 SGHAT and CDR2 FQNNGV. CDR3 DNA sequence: TGTGCCAGCAGCTTTGGCAGATCCGTCTCCTCCACAGATACGCAGTATTTT. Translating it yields CASSFGRSVSSTDTQYF.

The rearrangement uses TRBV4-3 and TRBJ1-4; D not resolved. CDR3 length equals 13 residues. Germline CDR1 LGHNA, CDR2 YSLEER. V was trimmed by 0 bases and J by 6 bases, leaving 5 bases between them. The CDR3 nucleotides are TGCGCCAGCAGCCAAGATTTAGATGAAAAACTGTTTTTT. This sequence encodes CASSQDLDEKLFF.

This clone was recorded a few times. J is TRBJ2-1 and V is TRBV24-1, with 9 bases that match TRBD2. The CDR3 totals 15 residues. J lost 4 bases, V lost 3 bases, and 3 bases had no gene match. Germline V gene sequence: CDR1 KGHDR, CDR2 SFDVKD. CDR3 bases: TGTGCCACCAGTGATCGGACTAGCGTTTACAATGAGCAGTTCTTC. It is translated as CATSDRTSVYNEQFF.

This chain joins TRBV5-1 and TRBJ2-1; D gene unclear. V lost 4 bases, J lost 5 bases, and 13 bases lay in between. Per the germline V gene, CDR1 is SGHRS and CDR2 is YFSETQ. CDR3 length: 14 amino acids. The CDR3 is CASSTLGANNEQFF. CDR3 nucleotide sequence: TGCGCCAGCAGCACCCTGGGCGCGAACAATGAGCAGTTCTTC.

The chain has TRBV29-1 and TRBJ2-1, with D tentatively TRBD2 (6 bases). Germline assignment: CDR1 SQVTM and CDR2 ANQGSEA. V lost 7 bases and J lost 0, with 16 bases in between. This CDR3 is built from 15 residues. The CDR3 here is CSGDSPVSSYNEQFF. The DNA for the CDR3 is TGCAGCGGGGACTCCCCTGTAAGCTCCTACAATGAGCAGTTCTTC.

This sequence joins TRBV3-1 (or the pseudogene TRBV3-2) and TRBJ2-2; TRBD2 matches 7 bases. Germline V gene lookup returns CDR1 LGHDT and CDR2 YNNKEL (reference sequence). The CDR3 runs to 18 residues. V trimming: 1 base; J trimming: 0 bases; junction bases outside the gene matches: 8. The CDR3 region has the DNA TGTGCCAGCAGCCAAGGAACGAGCGGGGCCGCGAACACCGGGGAGCTGTTTTTT. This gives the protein CASSQGTSGAANTGELFF.

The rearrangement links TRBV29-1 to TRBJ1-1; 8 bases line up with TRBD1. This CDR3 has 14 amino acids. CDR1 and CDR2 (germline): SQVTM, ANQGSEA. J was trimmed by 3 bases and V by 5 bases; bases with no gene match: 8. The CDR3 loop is CSVQSGQGDTEAFF. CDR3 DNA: TGCAGCGTTCAAAGCGGACAGGGAGACACTGAAGCTTTCTTT. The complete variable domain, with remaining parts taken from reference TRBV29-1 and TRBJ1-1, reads SAVISQKPSRDICQRGTSLTIQCQVDSQVTMMFWYRQQPGQSLTLIATANQGSEATYESGFVIDKFPISRPNLTFSTLTVSNMSPEDSSIYLCSVQSGQGDTEAFFGQGTRLTVV.

CDR3 bases: TGTGCCAGCAGCCTAGAAGAGGGGGCCCCTTTCGAGAATGAGCAGTTCTTC. Translating gives CASSLEEGAPFENEQFF. This chain connects TRBV7-9 to TRBJ2-1, with 7 bases matching TRBD1. V was pared by 5 bases and J by 7 bases, with 17 bases of the junction left unmatched. Germline values: CDR1 SEHNR, CDR2 FQNEAQ (reference sequence). The CDR3 sequence is 17 residues long. Looking up the rest from reference TRBV7-9 and TRBJ2-1 gives the full variable domain: DTGVSQNPRHKITKRGQNVTFRCDPISEHNRLYWYRQTLGQGPEFLTYFQNEAQLEKSRLLSDRFSAERPKGSFSTLEIQRTEQGDSAMYLCASSLEEGAPFENEQFFGPGTRLTVL.

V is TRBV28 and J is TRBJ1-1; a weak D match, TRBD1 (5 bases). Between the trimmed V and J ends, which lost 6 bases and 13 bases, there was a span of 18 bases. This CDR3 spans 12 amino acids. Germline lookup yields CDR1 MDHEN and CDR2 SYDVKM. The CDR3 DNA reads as TGTGCCAGCAGCCCAGAACGGGGGTTTGTTTTCTTT. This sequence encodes CASSPERGFVFF. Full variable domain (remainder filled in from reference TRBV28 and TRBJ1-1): DVKVTQSSRYLVKRTGEKVFLECVQDMDHENMFWYRQDPGLGLRLIYFSYDVKMKEKGDIPEGYSVSREKKERFSLILESASTNQTSMYLCASSPERGFVFFGQGTRLTVV.

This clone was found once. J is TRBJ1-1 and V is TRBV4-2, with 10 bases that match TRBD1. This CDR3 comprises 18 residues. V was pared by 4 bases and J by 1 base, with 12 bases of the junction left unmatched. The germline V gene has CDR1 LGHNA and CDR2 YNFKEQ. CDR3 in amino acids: CASSRNSGTGASNTEAFF. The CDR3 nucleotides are TGTGCCAGCAGCCGAAATAGCGGGACAGGGGCTTCGAACACTGAAGCTTTCTTT.

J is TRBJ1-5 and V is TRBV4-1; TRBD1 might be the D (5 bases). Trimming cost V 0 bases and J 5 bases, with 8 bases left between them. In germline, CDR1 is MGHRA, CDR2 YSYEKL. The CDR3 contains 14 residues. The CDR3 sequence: CASSQEGVDQPQHF. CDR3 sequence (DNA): TGCGCCAGCAGCCAAGAAGGGGTGGATCAGCCCCAGCATTTT.

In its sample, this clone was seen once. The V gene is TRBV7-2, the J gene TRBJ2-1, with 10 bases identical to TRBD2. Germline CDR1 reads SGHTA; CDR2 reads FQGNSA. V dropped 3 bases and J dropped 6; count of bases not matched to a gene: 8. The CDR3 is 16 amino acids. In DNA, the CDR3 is TGTGCCAGCAGCTTGGCCAGCGGGGGGGCCCTCAATGAGCAGTTCTTC. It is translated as CASSLASGGALNEQFF.

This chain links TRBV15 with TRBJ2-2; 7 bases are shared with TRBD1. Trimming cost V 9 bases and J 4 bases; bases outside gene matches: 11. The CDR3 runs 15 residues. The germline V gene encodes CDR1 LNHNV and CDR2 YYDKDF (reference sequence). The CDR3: CATKQGPSGTGELFF. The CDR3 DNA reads TGTGCCACTAAACAGGGGCCCTCGGGCACCGGGGAGCTGTTTTTT. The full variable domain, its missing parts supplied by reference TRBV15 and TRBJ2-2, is DAMVIQNPRYQVTQFGKPVTLSCSQTLNHNVMYWYQQKSSQAPKLLFHYYDKDFNNEADTPDNFQSRRPNTSFCFLDIRSPGLGDTAMYLCATKQGPSGTGELFFGEGSRLTVL.

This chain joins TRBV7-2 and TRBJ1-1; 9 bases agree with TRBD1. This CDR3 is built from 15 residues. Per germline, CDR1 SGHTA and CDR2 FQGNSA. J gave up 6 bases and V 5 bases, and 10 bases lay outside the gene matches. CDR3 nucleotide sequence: TGTGCCAGCAGCCGCGGAGGGGACAGGGTATCTGAAGCTTTCTTT. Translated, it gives CASSRGGDRVSEAFF. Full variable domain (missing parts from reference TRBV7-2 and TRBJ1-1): GAGVSQSPSNKVTEKGKDVELRCDPISGHTALYWYRQSLGQGLEFLIYFQGNSAPDKSGLPSDRFSAERTGGSVSTLTIQRTQQEDSAVYLCASSRGGDRVSEAFFGQGTRLTVV.

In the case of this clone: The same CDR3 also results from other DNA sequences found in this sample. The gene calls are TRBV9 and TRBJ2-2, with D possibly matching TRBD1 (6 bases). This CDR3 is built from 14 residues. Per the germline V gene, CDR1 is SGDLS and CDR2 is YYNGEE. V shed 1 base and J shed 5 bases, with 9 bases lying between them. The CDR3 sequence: CASSVTGNTGELFF. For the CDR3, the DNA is TGTGCCAGCAGCGTAACAGGGAATACCGGGGAGCTGTTTTTT.